These 9 T cell receptor beta chains were sequenced from one sample in a study of T cells in Graves' hyperthyroidism and ophthalmopathy. Amplification of TCR beta CDR3 regions used RNA as the template. When the TCR CDR3 underwent first-round RT-PCR, the HTBI primer set was used. TCRdb itself ran the multiplex PCR reads through MiXCR, one entry per CDR3 protein. Of some 460,000 distinct CDR3 sequences listed, around 16% are singletons. The source material was blood. The receptors stem from a woman aged 18 to 35 with Graves' hyperthyroidism.

The chain joins TRBV20-1 to TRBJ1-1; D call uncertain. Germline V gene data show CDR1 as DFQATT and CDR2 as SNEGSKA (reference sequence). The CDR3 is 13 amino acids. Trimming took 3 bases from V and 1 from J, leaving 9 bases between them. CDR3 sequence: CSASPTRNTEAFF. The CDR3 DNA reads TGCAGTGCTAGTCCCACGCGGAACACTGAAGCTTTCTTT.

This clonotype occurred a few times. The chain is built from TRBV5-1 and TRBJ2-7; 9 bases align to TRBD1. Germline V CDR1 and CDR2: SGHRS, YFSETQ. This CDR3 region has 15 residues. With V trimmed by 3 bases and J by 0 bases, 4 bases remained unmatched. The CDR3: CASSSGTGNSYEQYF. The CDR3 coding sequence is TGCGCCAGCAGCTCGGGGACAGGGAACTCCTACGAGCAGTACTTC.

This clonotype appeared a few times. The gene calls are TRBV12-3 or TRBV12-4 and TRBJ1-2, with D maybe TRBD1 (6 bases). CDR3 length equals 14 residues. Trimming shortened V by 1 base and J by 7 bases, and 13 bases separated the two germline ends. DNA for the CDR3: TGTGCCAGCAGTTTAGGGAGGGGGGCTGTTGGCTACACCTTC. This translates into CASSLGRGAVGYTF.

This clonotype was detected a few times. This chain connects TRBV4-1 to TRBJ2-3; TRBD2 agrees at 7 bases. J lost 2 bases, V lost 2 bases, and 4 bases had no gene match. The CDR3 extends over 15 amino acids. Germline CDR1 reads MGHRA; CDR2 reads YSYEKL. The CDR3 nucleotides read TGCGCCAGCAGCCAACGAGCGGGGACCACAGATACGCAGTATTTT. This gives the protein CASSQRAGTTDTQYF.

This clonotype was counted a few times. This rearrangement joins TRBV29-1 to TRBJ1-2; tentatively, D is TRBD1 (6 bases). Between the trimmed V and J ends, which lost 3 bases and 7 bases, there was a span of 9 bases. The V gene's germline CDR1 is SQVTM and CDR2 ANQGSEA. The CDR3 extends over 11 amino acids. The CDR3 nucleotides read TGCAGCGTTGAGGGGGCAGGTGGCTACACCTTC. Its protein product is CSVEGAGGYTF.

This clonotype showed up many times. The rearrangement uses TRBV20-1 and TRBJ1-1; tentatively, D is TRBD1 (6 bases). V was shortened by 6 bases and J by 2 bases, with 13 bases between the two germline ends. This CDR3 is built from 13 residues. Germline values: CDR1 DFQATT, CDR2 SNEGSKA (reference sequence). CDR3 nucleotide sequence: TGCAGTGCAAACCGGGACACTAACACTGAAGCTTTCTTT. Protein sequence: CSANRDTNTEAFF.

In this sample, this clonotype turned up a few times. The chain combines TRBV2 with TRBJ2-5, with a possible D match to TRBD2 (6 bases). This CDR3 spans 14 amino acids. V gave up 8 bases and J gave up 12 bases, with 25 bases separating them. Per the germline V gene, CDR1 is SNHLY and CDR2 is FYNNEI. The CDR3 DNA reads TGTGCCAGCGGGTCCCCCGGCAGGGAGGATCTAGAGTACTTC. This encodes CASGSPGREDLEYF. The complete variable domain, with remaining parts taken from reference TRBV2 and TRBJ2-5, reads EPEVTQTPSHQVTQMGQEVILRCVPISNHLYFYWYRQILGQKVEFLVSFYNNEISEKSEIFDDQFSVERPDGSNFTLKIRSTKLEDSAMYFCASGSPGREDLEYFGPGTRLLVL.

This clonotype was seen ten or more times. The chain couples TRBV11-2 to TRBJ1-6; TRBD1 is a possible D gene (5 bases). The V end was cut by 5 bases, the J end by 9 bases, with 17 bases between. Germline V CDR1 and CDR2: SGHAT, FQNNGV. This CDR3 has 15 residues. In DNA, the CDR3 is TGTGCCAGCAGCAGTACGGGACCTTTGAGTTCACCCCTCCACTTT. It yields the protein CASSSTGPLSSPLHF.

This clonotype has ten or more counts. This chain uses TRBV6-1 with TRBJ1-1, with 7 bases lining up with TRBD1. The V segment lost 2 bases and the J segment 7 bases; nucleotides outside the gene matches: 7. Germline lookup yields CDR1 MNHNS and CDR2 SASEGT. The CDR3 runs 14 residues. As DNA, the CDR3 is TGTGCCAGCAGTGAACTGACAGGGCAAGGTGAAGCTTTCTTT. Residues: CASSELTGQGEAFF.